This is a list of T cell receptor beta chains from one sample in a study of T-cell memory formation after mild COVID-19. TCRdb redid the calling of the 5' RACE reads with MiXCR, one entry per CDR3 protein. The sample has hundreds of thousands of distinct CDR3 sequences; about 20% are singletons. Sequenced material: PBMCs or a T cell subset sorted from them (not recorded which). These receptors came from an adult woman who had mild COVID-19 (a few samples of this study predate the infection). Cell type and time point are not known. CDR3s include the opening cysteine and the closing phenylalanine or tryptophan. The D gene is left open where the match is weak. Not every row has a clone size; where given, it reads once, few, many or a size class.

V gene,J gene,D gene,clone size,CDR3 DNA,CDR3 protein
TRBV25-1,TRBJ1-2,.,few,TGTGCCAGCAGACCCCGAAGGGGAACAGATTTCTATGGCTACACCTTC,CASRPRRGTDFYGYTF
TRBV5-4,TRBJ2-5,TRBD2,few,TGTGCCAGCAGCTTGGACGTACTAGCGGGGGGAGAGACCCAGTACTTC,CASSLDVLAGGETQYF
TRBV7-6,TRBJ2-7,.,many,TGTGCCAGCAGCTTAGCACAGGGAAAAAGCGAGCAGTACTTC,CASSLAQGKSEQYF
TRBV29-1,TRBJ2-3,.,.,TGCAGCGTCCTTCGGGCCGATGCGGAAGGGGCGCAGTATTTT,CSVLRADAEGAQYF
TRBV10-3,TRBJ1-5,.,.,TGTGCCATCAGTGAGTCGGGGCAGGGGAGCAATCAGCCCCAGCATTTT,CAISESGQGSNQPQHF
TRBV15,TRBJ2-1,TRBD2,.,TGTGCCACAGAGGCAGCGGGAGGGCCCCTCAATGAGCAGTTCTTC,CATEAAGGPLNEQFF
TRBV7-8,TRBJ2-5,.,many,TGTGCCAGCAGCGCCTCAGGGTTGCGAGAGACCCAGTACTTC,CASSASGLRETQYF
TRBV6-2/TRBV6-3,TRBJ1-4,TRBD1,few,TGTGCCAGCAGAAGGCAGGGGGGCGAAAAACTGTTTTTT,CASRRQGGEKLFF
TRBV6-1,TRBJ2-7,TRBD2,many,TGTGCCAGCAGTGCCCGAACGACTAGCGGGCCTCGGTACGAGCAGTACTTC,CASSARTTSGPRYEQYF
TRBV7-9,TRBJ2-7,.,.,TGTGCCAGCAGTAGACAGGAAGGCTCCTACGAGCAGTACTTC,CASSRQEGSYEQYF
TRBV4-2,TRBJ1-2,.,.,TGTGCCAGCAGCCAAGATTATCAGCCCGGCTATGGCTACACCTTC,CASSQDYQPGYGYTF
TRBV12-3/TRBV12-4,TRBJ2-4,.,few,TGTGCCAGCAGTTTAGGTCGGCAGGGGAGAGACATTCAGTACTTC,CASSLGRQGRDIQYF
TRBV5-6,TRBJ2-7,.,.,TGTGCCAGCAGCTTGGAACAGGCAGAGTACGAGCAGTACTTC,CASSLEQAEYEQYF
TRBV6-5,TRBJ2-1,.,.,TGTGCCAGCAGTTACAACTACAGGGAGCAGTTCTTC,CASSYNYREQFF
TRBV28,TRBJ1-5,.,.,TGTGCCAGCAGTTTGGGACCAGGGATTCACCCCAATCAGCCCCAGCATTTT,CASSLGPGIHPNQPQHF
TRBV18,TRBJ2-5,TRBD1,.,TGTGCCAGCTCACCACCGCACAGGGGGTTTGAGACCCAGTACTTC,CASSPPHRGFETQYF
TRBV12-3/TRBV12-4,TRBJ2-7,.,.,TGTGCCAGCAGTCCGTCGGGTAGCTTTTACGAGCAGTACTTC,CASSPSGSFYEQYF
TRBV29-1,TRBJ2-5,.,.,TGCAGCGTTGAAGATCGGATTAGCTCGGGAGAGACCCAGTACTTC,CSVEDRISSGETQYF
TRBV3-1,TRBJ2-5,TRBD2,.,TGTGCCAGCAGCACCCGGACTAGCGGGGGCAGTTCGGGGGAGACCCAGTACTTC,CASSTRTSGGSSGETQYF
TRBV28,TRBJ2-1,TRBD1,few,TGTGCCAGCAGTTTCGGTCAGGGGGTCTCCTACAATGAGCAGTTCTTC,CASSFGQGVSYNEQFF
TRBV6-6,TRBJ1-1,.,many,TGTGCCAGCAGGAGAAACCCGCAACGAGGCAACACTGAAGCTTTCTTT,CASRRNPQRGNTEAFF
TRBV7-9,TRBJ1-1,.,few,TGTGCCAGCAGCTTAGAAGGGGCGAACACTGAAGCTTTCTTT,CASSLEGANTEAFF
TRBV5-5,TRBJ1-1,TRBD1,few,TGTGCCAGCAGCTCCCGGCGGGACAGGATAACTGAAGCTTTCTTT,CASSSRRDRITEAFF
TRBV3-1,TRBJ2-7,TRBD1,few,TGTGCCAGCAGCCAAGAACGGACAGGGACCTACGAGCAGTACTTC,CASSQERTGTYEQYF
TRBV7-9,TRBJ2-7,.,.,TGTGCCAGCAGCTCCCCCGGGACGGACACTTCCTACGAGCAGTACTTC,CASSSPGTDTSYEQYF
TRBV18,TRBJ2-2,.,few,TGTGCCAGCTCGGCCAAGATATTCAGCGGGGAGCTGTTTTTT,CASSAKIFSGELFF
TRBV2,TRBJ2-3,TRBD2,once,TGTGCCAGCAGTCGGCTTAGCGGGGGGCTCGCAGATACGCAGTATTTT,CASSRLSGGLADTQYF
TRBV4-2,TRBJ2-1,TRBD2,many,TGTGCCAGCAGCCAAGGAGCGGGAGGGAGTGAGCAGTTCTTC,CASSQGAGGSEQFF
TRBV15,TRBJ1-4,.,.,TGTGCCACCAGCAGCGGGGCGCCTGGCAGACATGAAAAACTGTTTTTT,CATSSGAPGRHEKLFF
TRBV3-1,TRBJ2-7,.,few,TGTGCCAGCAGCCAAGCTTCAGTTAATGAGCAGTACTTC,CASSQASVNEQYF
TRBV6-5,TRBJ1-5,.,few,TGTGCCAGCAAAAAAGACGGTAGCAATCAGCCCCAGCATTTT,CASKKDGSNQPQHF
TRBV11-3,TRBJ2-5,TRBD2,.,TGTGCCAGCGGTCCTAGGGGCGGGAGTTTGGAAGAGACCCAGTACTTC,CASGPRGGSLEETQYF
TRBV20-1,TRBJ2-7,.,few,TGCAGTGCGTCCCAGACGGGCTACGAGCAGTACTTC,CSASQTGYEQYF
TRBV12-3/TRBV12-4,TRBJ1-5,TRBD1,.,TGTGCCAGCACCCCTCAGACAGGGAATCAGCCCCAGCATTTT,CASTPQTGNQPQHF
TRBV29-1,TRBJ2-7,.,.,TGCAGCGTTATTAGCGGTCTAGCCTACGAGCAGTACTTC,CSVISGLAYEQYF
TRBV4-3,TRBJ1-1,TRBD1,.,TGCGCCAGCAGCCAATCGCTGGGACAGACTGAAGCTTTCTTT,CASSQSLGQTEAFF
TRBV29-1,TRBJ1-1,.,.,TGCAGCGTTGGTGAGGGAGACACTGAAGCTTTCTTT,CSVGEGDTEAFF
TRBV29-1,TRBJ2-3,.,.,TGCAGCGCGGGGGACACAGATACGCAGTATTTT,CSAGDTDTQYF
TRBV9,TRBJ1-5,.,once,TGTGCCAGCAGCGCCTCCGGGGCCAAGAGGTTTCACAATCAGCCCCAGCATTTT,CASSASGAKRFHNQPQHF
TRBV6-5,TRBJ1-1,.,.,TGTGCCAGCAGTTACGTCTCCCTGGTTTGGGGTACTGAAGCTTTCTTT,CASSYVSLVWGTEAFF
TRBV10-2,TRBJ2-5,.,many,TGCGCCAGCAGTGATGGGGGGGCCGGGCAGACCCAGTACTTC,CASSDGGAGQTQYF
TRBV29-1,TRBJ2-1,.,.,TGCAGCGCCGGGACAGGGAATAGCGCGGGAGGGCCGGGCAATGAGCAGTTCTTC,CSAGTGNSAGGPGNEQFF
TRBV11-3,TRBJ2-3,TRBD2,.,TGTGCCAGCAGACATCCTCTAGCGGCCGGAGACACAGATACGCAGTATTTT,CASRHPLAAGDTDTQYF
TRBV19,TRBJ1-5,.,once,TGTGCCAGTAGTATAGTATCGGGAGTTCAGCCCCAGCATTTT,CASSIVSGVQPQHF
TRBV20-1,TRBJ2-5,TRBD2,many,TGCAGTGCTCTAGCGGGACAAGAGACCCAGTACTTC,CSALAGQETQYF
TRBV12-3/TRBV12-4,TRBJ1-1,.,.,TGTGCCAGCAGTCTCCCCCAAACGTCGAACACTGAAGCTTTCTTT,CASSLPQTSNTEAFF
TRBV5-1,TRBJ2-2,TRBD1,few,TGCGCCAGCAGCCCACAGGGGAGGAACACCGGGGAGCTGTTTTTT,CASSPQGRNTGELFF
TRBV4-1,TRBJ1-1,.,many,TGTGCCAGCTCACCGACTGGGAGAACTGAAGCTTTCTTT,CASSPTGRTEAFF
TRBV24-1,TRBJ1-4,TRBD1,few,TGTGCCACCGGACAGGGGAGTAATGAAAAACTGTTTTTT,CATGQGSNEKLFF
TRBV9,TRBJ2-7,.,many,TGTGCCAGCAGCCGCGGGACAGAGACACTAGGCTACGAGCAGTACTTC,CASSRGTETLGYEQYF
TRBV29-1,TRBJ1-1,.,.,TGCAGCGTTGAAGACAGTTGGGGTGGGGGAACAGCTTTCTTT,CSVEDSWGGGTAFF
TRBV24-1,TRBJ2-5,TRBD1,.,TGTGCCACCAGTGATTTGGGGACAGAAGAGACCCAGTACTTC,CATSDLGTEETQYF